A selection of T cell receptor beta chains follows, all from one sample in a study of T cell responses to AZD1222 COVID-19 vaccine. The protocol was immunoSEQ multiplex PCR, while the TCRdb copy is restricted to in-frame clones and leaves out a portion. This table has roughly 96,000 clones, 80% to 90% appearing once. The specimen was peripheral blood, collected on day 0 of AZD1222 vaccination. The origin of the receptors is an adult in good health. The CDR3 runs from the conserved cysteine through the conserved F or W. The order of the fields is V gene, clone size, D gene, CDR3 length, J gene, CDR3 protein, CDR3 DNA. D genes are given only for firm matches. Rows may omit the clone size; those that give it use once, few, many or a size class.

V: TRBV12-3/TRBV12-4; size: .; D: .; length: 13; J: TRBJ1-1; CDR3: CASSPPGYTEAFF; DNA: TGTGCCAGCAGTCCCCCCGGGTACACTGAAGCTTTCTTT
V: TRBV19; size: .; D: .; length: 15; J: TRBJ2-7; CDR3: CASRQGLTGYHEQYF; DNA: TGTGCCAGCCGCCAGGGCCTTACAGGGTACCACGAGCAGTACTTC
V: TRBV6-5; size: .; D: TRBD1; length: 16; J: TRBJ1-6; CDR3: CASSWDRGLANSPLHF; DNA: TGTGCCAGCAGTTGGGACAGGGGGCTCGCCAATTCACCCCTCCACTTT
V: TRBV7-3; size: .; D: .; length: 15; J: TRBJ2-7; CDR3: CASSLTPSGVYEQYF; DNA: TGTGCCAGCAGCTTAACGCCGTCAGGGGTCTACGAGCAGTACTTC
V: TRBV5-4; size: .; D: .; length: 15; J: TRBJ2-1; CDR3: CASSLGGGVYNEQFF; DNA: TGTGCCAGCAGCTTGGGGGGTGGAGTTTACAATGAGCAGTTCTTC
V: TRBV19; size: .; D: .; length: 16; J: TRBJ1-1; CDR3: CASSRSRGFLDSEAFF; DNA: TGTGCCAGTAGTAGGTCCCGAGGGTTCCTTGACTCTGAAGCTTTCTTT
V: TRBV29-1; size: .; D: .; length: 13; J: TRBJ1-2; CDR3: CSVEVTTDYGYTF; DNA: TGCAGCGTTGAAGTCACCACGGACTATGGCTACACCTTC
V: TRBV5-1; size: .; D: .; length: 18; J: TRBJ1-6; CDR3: CASSLGGDTLSYNSPLHF; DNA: TGCGCCAGCAGCTTGGGAGGTGACACCCTCTCCTATAATTCACCCCTCCACTTT
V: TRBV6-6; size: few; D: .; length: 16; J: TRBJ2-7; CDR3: CASSYSLQGGSGEQYF; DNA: TGTGCCAGCAGTTACTCACTGCAGGGGGGGTCAGGCGAGCAGTACTTC
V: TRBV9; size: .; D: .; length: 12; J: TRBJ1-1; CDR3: CASGRLHTEAFF; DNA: TGTGCCAGCGGGCGACTGCACACTGAAGCTTTCTTT
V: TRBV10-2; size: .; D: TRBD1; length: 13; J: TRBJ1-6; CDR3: CASTRDRGSPLHF; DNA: TGCGCCAGCACCAGGGACAGAGGATCACCCCTCCACTTT
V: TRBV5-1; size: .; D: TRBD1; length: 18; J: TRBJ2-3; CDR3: CASRKQPQGVSSTDTQYF; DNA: TGCGCCAGCAGGAAACAGCCACAGGGGGTTTCAAGCACAGATACGCAGTATTTT
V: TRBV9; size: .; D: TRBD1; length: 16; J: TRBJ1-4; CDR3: CASSAFQGGLNEKLFF; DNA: TGTGCCAGCAGCGCATTTCAGGGGGGACTTAATGAAAAACTGTTTTTT
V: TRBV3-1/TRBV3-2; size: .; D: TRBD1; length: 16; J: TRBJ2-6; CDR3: CASSLYRGPGANVLTF; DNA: TGTGCCAGCAGCCTCTACAGGGGGCCGGGGGCCAACGTCCTGACTTTC
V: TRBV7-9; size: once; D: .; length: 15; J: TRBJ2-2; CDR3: CASSNLRGADGELFF; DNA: TGTGCCAGCAGCAACCTCCGGGGGGCGGACGGGGAGCTGTTTTTT
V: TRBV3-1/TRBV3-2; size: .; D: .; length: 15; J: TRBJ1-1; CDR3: CASSQDRRRNTEAFF; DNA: TGTGCCAGCAGCCAAGACAGGCGCCGGAACACTGAAGCTTTCTTT
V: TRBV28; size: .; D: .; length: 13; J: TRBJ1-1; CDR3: CASSLGGNAEAFF; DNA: TGTGCCAGCAGCCTCGGGGGGAACGCTGAAGCTTTCTTT
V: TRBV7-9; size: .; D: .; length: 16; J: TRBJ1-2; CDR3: CASSPIRRGANYGYTF; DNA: TGTGCCAGCAGCCCCATACGTCGGGGTGCTAACTATGGCTACACCTTC
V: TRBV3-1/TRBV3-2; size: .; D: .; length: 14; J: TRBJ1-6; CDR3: CASSETARGSPLHF; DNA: TGTGCCAGCAGCGAAACCGCTAGGGGCTCACCCCTCCACTTT